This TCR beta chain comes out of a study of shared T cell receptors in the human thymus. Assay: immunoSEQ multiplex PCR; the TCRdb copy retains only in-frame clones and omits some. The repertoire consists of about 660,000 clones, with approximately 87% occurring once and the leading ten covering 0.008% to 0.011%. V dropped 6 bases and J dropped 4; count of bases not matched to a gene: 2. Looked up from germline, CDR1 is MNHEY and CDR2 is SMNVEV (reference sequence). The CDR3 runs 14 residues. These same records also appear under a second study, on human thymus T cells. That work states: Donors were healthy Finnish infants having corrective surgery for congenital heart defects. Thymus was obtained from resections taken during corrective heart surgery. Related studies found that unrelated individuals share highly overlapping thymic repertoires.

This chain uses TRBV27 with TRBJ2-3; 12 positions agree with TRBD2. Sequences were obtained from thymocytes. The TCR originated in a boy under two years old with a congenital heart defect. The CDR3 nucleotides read TGTGCCAGCAGGCTAGCGGGAGGGGCAGATACGCAGTATTTT. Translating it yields CASRLAGGADTQYF.